A selection of T cell receptor beta chains follows, all from one sample in a study of shared clonotypes between healthy human individuals. The protocol was immunoSEQ multiplex PCR, while the TCRdb copy is restricted to in-frame clones and leaves out a portion. The repertoire holds 200,000 to 250,000 clones, with approximately 65% as singletons. The sequenced sample was memory CD4+ T cells sorted from blood. These receptor sequences come from a man between 25 and 39 years old in good health. Both conserved end residues are part of each CDR3.

j_gene: TRBJ2-3
v_gene: TRBV5-4
CDR3aa: CASSDKAVTSTDTQYF

j_gene: TRBJ2-7
v_gene: TRBV5-1
CDR3aa: CASSLAAGTPSYEQYF

j_gene: TRBJ2-2
v_gene: TRBV6-1
CDR3aa: CASSETGELFF

j_gene: TRBJ2-7
v_gene: TRBV18
CDR3aa: CASSPPGRVEQYF

j_gene: TRBJ2-2
v_gene: TRBV5-4
CDR3aa: CASSLGGTYNTGELFF

j_gene: TRBJ2-3
v_gene: TRBV29-1
CDR3aa: CSVEALPSTDTQYF

j_gene: TRBJ2-1
v_gene: TRBV7-6
CDR3aa: CASSLAGTRYNEQFF

j_gene: TRBJ1-4
v_gene: TRBV6-5
CDR3aa: CASGLGEKLFF

j_gene: TRBJ1-1
v_gene: TRBV28
CDR3aa: CASSQGLDTEAFF

j_gene: TRBJ1-4
v_gene: TRBV7-9
CDR3aa: CASRNINEKLFF

j_gene: TRBJ2-3
v_gene: TRBV21-1
CDR3aa: CASSKSYRDRSTDTQYF

j_gene: TRBJ2-7
v_gene: TRBV5-6
CDR3aa: CASSLSGTGDYEQYF

j_gene: TRBJ2-1
v_gene: TRBV11-3
CDR3aa: CASSYLAGTDNEQFF

j_gene: TRBJ2-7
v_gene: TRBV6-5
CDR3aa: CASSYTGQGAGEQYF

j_gene: TRBJ1-2
v_gene: TRBV4-3
CDR3aa: CASSLNAGTGAYGYTF

j_gene: TRBJ1-5
v_gene: TRBV2
CDR3aa: CASSEGARDQPQHF

j_gene: TRBJ1-5
v_gene: TRBV10-3
CDR3aa: CAISEWGGNQPQHF

j_gene: TRBJ2-3
v_gene: TRBV28
CDR3aa: CASSVPGITDTQYF

j_gene: TRBJ2-7
v_gene: TRBV6-5
CDR3aa: CASTNGRIREYF

j_gene: TRBJ1-3
v_gene: TRBV5-4
CDR3aa: CATKLRGPGNTIYF

j_gene: TRBJ1-3
v_gene: TRBV11-2
CDR3aa: CASSLVASSGNTIYF

j_gene: TRBJ1-1
v_gene: TRBV10-1
CDR3aa: CASSESGTGRAFF

j_gene: TRBJ2-2
v_gene: TRBV5-4
CDR3aa: CASRSWTHGYTGELFF

j_gene: TRBJ2-1
v_gene: TRBV28
CDR3aa: CASRRQGASYNEQFF

j_gene: TRBJ2-5
v_gene: TRBV7-2
CDR3aa: CASSLPAGGRETQYF

j_gene: TRBJ2-2
v_gene: TRBV6-6
CDR3aa: CASPRGSGTGELFF

j_gene: TRBJ2-3
v_gene: TRBV4-3
CDR3aa: CASSQDYQHTRDTQYF

j_gene: TRBJ2-6
v_gene: TRBV30
CDR3aa: CAWGGISGANVLTF

j_gene: TRBJ2-1
v_gene: TRBV5-1
CDR3aa: CASSFTIASYNEQFF

j_gene: TRBJ2-7
v_gene: TRBV2
CDR3aa: CASSKDRDLAYEQYF

j_gene: TRBJ1-3
v_gene: TRBV7-2
CDR3aa: CASSQGGYGNTIYF